These T cell receptor beta chains were read from a single sample in a study of PD-1 blockade in classical Hodgkin lymphoma. TCRdb's copy holds only in-frame clones and misses some; the assay was immunoSEQ multiplex PCR. The data show roughly 96,000 clones, with 85% to 90% seen just once and about 10% held by the top ten. The specimen comprised peripheral blood mononuclear cells (PBMCs), sampled before the second cycle of nivolumab. The receptors come from a human donor with classical Hodgkin lymphoma. The CDR3 runs from the conserved cysteine through the conserved F or W. The D gene is left open where the match is weak. Clone size is shown for a subset of rows, as once, few, many or a class of expanded clone.

abundance: NA
v_gene: TRBV28
d_gene: NA
j_gene: TRBJ2-3
CDR3aa: CASSLSVRFRTDTQYF
CDR3nt: TGTGCCAGCAGTTTATCCGTGCGGTTCCGCACAGATACGCAGTATTTT

abundance: NA
v_gene: TRBV4-1
d_gene: NA
j_gene: TRBJ2-7
CDR3aa: CASSQGLGAPYEQYF
CDR3nt: TGCGCCAGCAGCCAAGGGTTAGGGGCGCCCTACGAGCAGTACTTC

abundance: NA
v_gene: TRBV4-2
d_gene: NA
j_gene: TRBJ2-2
CDR3aa: CASSQDQDPTGELFF
CDR3nt: TGTGCCAGCAGCCAAGATCAGGACCCCACCGGGGAGCTGTTTTTT

abundance: NA
v_gene: TRBV27
d_gene: NA
j_gene: TRBJ2-7
CDR3aa: CASSSDTTYEQYF
CDR3nt: TGTGCCAGCAGTTCGGACACAACCTACGAGCAGTACTTC

abundance: NA
v_gene: TRBV30
d_gene: NA
j_gene: TRBJ2-4
CDR3aa: CAWSVVQAKNIQYF
CDR3nt: TGTGCCTGGAGTGTTGTCCAAGCCAAAAACATTCAGTACTTC

abundance: NA
v_gene: TRBV19
d_gene: NA
j_gene: TRBJ1-1
CDR3aa: CASRGVLNTEAFF
CDR3nt: TGTGCCAGTAGGGGGGTACTGAACACTGAAGCTTTCTTT

abundance: NA
v_gene: TRBV19
d_gene: NA
j_gene: TRBJ1-2
CDR3aa: CASSRGAGGYTF
CDR3nt: TGTGCCAGTAGTCGGGGGGCAGGTGGCTACACCTTC

abundance: NA
v_gene: TRBV2
d_gene: NA
j_gene: TRBJ2-3
CDR3aa: CASRGPWGDSTDTQYF
CDR3nt: TGTGCCAGCAGAGGCCCGTGGGGCGATAGCACAGATACGCAGTATTTT

abundance: NA
v_gene: TRBV10-3
d_gene: NA
j_gene: TRBJ2-7
CDR3aa: CAIRPTGVSYEQYF
CDR3nt: TGTGCCATCAGGCCGACAGGTGTCTCCTACGAGCAGTACTTC

abundance: NA
v_gene: TRBV29-1
d_gene: TRBD2
j_gene: TRBJ2-1
CDR3aa: CSVVGAGGHNEQFF
CDR3nt: TGCAGCGTTGTCGGAGCGGGGGGTCACAATGAGCAGTTCTTC

abundance: NA
v_gene: TRBV29-1
d_gene: NA
j_gene: TRBJ1-2
CDR3aa: CSVDFNANYGYTF
CDR3nt: TGCAGCGTTGATTTTAACGCTAACTATGGCTACACCTTC

abundance: NA
v_gene: TRBV19
d_gene: NA
j_gene: TRBJ2-5
CDR3aa: CASSFLGGETQYF
CDR3nt: TGTGCCAGTAGCTTCCTAGGGGGGGAGACCCAGTACTTC

abundance: NA
v_gene: TRBV11-3
d_gene: NA
j_gene: TRBJ2-2
CDR3aa: CASRGAGELFF
CDR3nt: TGTGCCAGCAGGGGAGCCGGGGAGCTGTTTTTT

abundance: NA
v_gene: TRBV11-2
d_gene: NA
j_gene: TRBJ2-3
CDR3aa: CASSLVAIPDTQYF
CDR3nt: TGTGCCAGCAGCTTAGTGGCGATCCCGGATACGCAGTATTTT

abundance: NA
v_gene: TRBV10-2
d_gene: NA
j_gene: TRBJ1-3
CDR3aa: CASSRGSGNTIYF
CDR3nt: TGCGCCAGCAGTCGTGGCTCTGGAAACACCATATATTTT

abundance: NA
v_gene: TRBV30
d_gene: TRBD1
j_gene: TRBJ1-2
CDR3aa: CAWSWDRGGGYTF
CDR3nt: TGTGCCTGGAGCTGGGACAGGGGTGGTGGCTACACCTTC

abundance: NA
v_gene: TRBV6-6
d_gene: TRBD1
j_gene: TRBJ1-1
CDR3aa: CASSYDNTGGTEAFF
CDR3nt: TGTGCCAGCAGTTACGATAATACAGGGGGCACTGAAGCTTTCTTT

abundance: NA
v_gene: TRBV7-3
d_gene: NA
j_gene: TRBJ2-7
CDR3aa: CASSPQGTGAGYEQYF
CDR3nt: TGTGCCAGCAGCCCCCAGGGTACGGGAGCTGGGTACGAGCAGTACTTC

abundance: once
v_gene: TRBV27
d_gene: TRBD1
j_gene: TRBJ2-5
CDR3aa: CASSGRDRSQETQYF
CDR3nt: TGTGCCAGCAGTGGCCGGGACAGGTCCCAAGAGACCCAGTACTTC

abundance: NA
v_gene: TRBV5-1
d_gene: NA
j_gene: TRBJ2-2
CDR3aa: CASSLTSAQNANTGELFF
CDR3nt: TGCGCCAGCAGCTTAACTAGTGCGCAAAATGCGAACACCGGGGAGCTGTTTTTT

abundance: NA
v_gene: TRBV4-1
d_gene: TRBD2
j_gene: TRBJ2-5
CDR3aa: CASSQDFGTSGDF
CDR3nt: TGCGCCAGCAGCCAAGATTTCGGGACTAGCGGGGACTTC

abundance: NA
v_gene: TRBV19
d_gene: NA
j_gene: TRBJ2-6
CDR3aa: CASNERSSGANVLTF
CDR3nt: TGTGCCAGTAATGAAAGAAGCTCTGGGGCCAACGTCCTGACTTTC

abundance: NA
v_gene: TRBV5-6
d_gene: TRBD1
j_gene: TRBJ2-1
CDR3aa: CASSYRDRAYNEQFF
CDR3nt: TGTGCCAGCAGCTACCGGGACAGGGCATACAATGAGCAGTTCTTC

abundance: NA
v_gene: TRBV28
d_gene: NA
j_gene: TRBJ2-1
CDR3aa: CASSFGARDEQFF
CDR3nt: TGTGCCAGCAGTTTCGGAGCGAGGGATGAGCAGTTCTTC

abundance: many
v_gene: TRBV6-5
d_gene: NA
j_gene: TRBJ2-1
CDR3aa: CASSYAQRGFEQFF
CDR3nt: TGTGCCAGCAGTTACGCCCAGAGGGGATTTGAGCAGTTCTTC

abundance: NA
v_gene: TRBV27
d_gene: NA
j_gene: TRBJ2-7
CDR3aa: CASSLRLAPVYEQYF
CDR3nt: TGTGCCAGCAGTTTAAGGCTAGCACCCGTCTACGAGCAGTACTTC

abundance: NA
v_gene: TRBV27
d_gene: TRBD1
j_gene: TRBJ2-7
CDR3aa: CASSSGTDLYEQYF
CDR3nt: TGTGCCAGCAGTTCCGGGACAGATCTCTACGAGCAGTACTTC

abundance: NA
v_gene: TRBV7-4
d_gene: NA
j_gene: TRBJ1-5
CDR3aa: CASSLAQGDQPQHF
CDR3nt: TGTGCCAGCAGCTTAGCGCAGGGTGATCAGCCCCAGCATTTT

abundance: NA
v_gene: TRBV5-1
d_gene: NA
j_gene: TRBJ1-1
CDR3aa: CASSPSGGRGTEAFF
CDR3nt: TGCGCCAGCAGCCCCTCGGGGGGCCGGGGGACTGAAGCTTTCTTT

abundance: NA
v_gene: TRBV2
d_gene: TRBD2
j_gene: TRBJ2-3
CDR3aa: CASSDPGLAVFTDTQYF
CDR3nt: TGTGCCAGCAGCGATCCGGGACTAGCGGTGTTCACAGATACGCAGTATTTT

abundance: NA
v_gene: TRBV7-9
d_gene: TRBD1
j_gene: TRBJ1-6
CDR3aa: CASSSRDRAPYNSPLHF
CDR3nt: TGTGCCAGCAGCTCCCGGGACAGGGCGCCTTATAATTCACCCCTCCACTTT

abundance: NA
v_gene: TRBV18
d_gene: TRBD2
j_gene: TRBJ2-1
CDR3aa: CASSPGLATNEQFF
CDR3nt: TGTGCCAGCTCACCGGGACTAGCTACGAATGAGCAGTTCTTC

abundance: NA
v_gene: TRBV5-1
d_gene: TRBD2
j_gene: TRBJ2-7
CDR3aa: CASSLVAGGSYEQYF
CDR3nt: TGCGCCAGCAGCTTGGTAGCGGGAGGCTCCTACGAGCAGTACTTC